Following are 28 T cell receptor beta chains from one sample sequenced in a study of cytomegalovirus exposure and HLA in healthy donors. Assay: immunoSEQ multiplex PCR; the TCRdb copy retains only in-frame clones and omits some. The profile covers about 150,000 clones, with roughly 89% appearing a single time and roughly 4.5% taken by the ten largest. Source material: PBMCs. The receptors here all came from a man between 18 and 29 years old in good health and CMV-seropositive.

The rearrangement uses TRBV27 and TRBJ1-4; D not resolved. Trimming cost V 6 bases and J 4 bases, with 9 bases left between them. This CDR3 spans 13 amino acids. The V gene's germline CDR1 is MNHEY and CDR2 SMNVEV (reference sequence). The CDR3 DNA reads TGTGCCAGCAGCCCCGGGGTTAATGAAAAACTGTTTTTT. Its translation is CASSPGVNEKLFF.

CDR3 DNA sequence: TGTGCCATCAGTGAAATAGCGGGGGGGATCTACAATGAGCAGTTCTTC. Amino acid sequence: CAISEIAGGIYNEQFF. The rearrangement joins TRBV10-3 to TRBJ2-1, with 11 bases that match TRBD2. The germline V gene has CDR1 ENHRY and CDR2 SYGVKD. CDR3 length: 16 residues. V was clipped by 3 bases and J by 3 bases; unmatched bases: 4.

The J gene is TRBJ1-1, the V gene TRBV6-1, with D maybe TRBD1 (5 bases). V was cut by 5 bases and J by 1 base, with 11 bases left in between. Germline V gene sequence: CDR1 MNHNS, CDR2 SASEGT. CDR3 length equals 14 residues. The CDR3 DNA reads TGTGCCAGCAGTCCCCAGGGAGGGAACACTGAAGCTTTCTTT. This sequence encodes CASSPQGGNTEAFF.

V and J are TRBV6-1 and TRBJ2-2; TRBD2 is a possible D gene (6 bases). The CDR3 spans 14 residues. Trimming stripped 7 bases from V and 2 bases from J, with 11 bases between. Germline CDR1 is MNHNS and CDR2 is SASEGT. CDR3 bases: TGTGCCAGCATGATAGCGGTAAACACCGGGGAGCTGTTTTTT. This gives the protein CASMIAVNTGELFF.

This clone appeared a single time. This chain connects TRBV5-1 to TRBJ1-5; D is undetermined. V was cut by 2 bases and J by 0 bases, with 18 bases left in between. CDR1 SGHRS and CDR2 YFSETQ come from the germline V gene. The CDR3 is 18 amino acids. In DNA form, the CDR3 reads TGCGCCAGCAGCTTAAGTGAAAGAGGTGCTTATAGCAATCAGCCCCAGCATTTT. This translates into CASSLSERGAYSNQPQHF.

V gene TRBV7-9 combines with J gene TRBJ2-3, with 7 positions matching TRBD2. The CDR3 consists of 11 residues. The V segment lost 5 bases and the J segment 14 bases; nucleotides outside the gene matches: 7. CDR1 is SEHNR and CDR2 is FQNEAQ in the germline V gene (reference sequence). The CDR3 spells CASSVAGAAYF. In DNA form, the CDR3 reads TGTGCCAGCAGCGTGGCGGGAGCGGCGTATTTT.

Only one count was recorded for this clone. The chain has TRBV6-5 and TRBJ2-2; possibly TRBD2 for D (6 bases). The CDR3 is 16 amino acids. CDR1 is MNHEY and CDR2 is SVGAGI in the germline V gene. V was cut by 0 bases and J by 2 bases, with 10 bases left in between. The CDR3 here is CASSYSWDFNTGELFF. The CDR3 coding sequence is TGTGCCAGCAGTTACTCGTGGGACTTCAACACCGGGGAGCTGTTTTTT.

V usage is TRBV27 and J usage is TRBJ2-3; TRBD2 matches at 7 bases. The CDR3 extends over 15 amino acids. V lost 0 bases, J lost 0 bases, and 0 bases stayed unmatched. From germline, CDR1 is MNHEY and CDR2 SMNVEV (reference sequence). CDR3 residues: CASSLSGGSTDTQYF. The CDR3 DNA is TGTGCCAGCAGTTTATCCGGGGGGAGCACAGATACGCAGTATTTT.

V is TRBV19 and J is TRBJ1-6, with a weak D call TRBD1 (6 bases). The CDR3 runs 12 residues. V was shortened by 9 bases and J by 10 bases, with 13 bases between the two germline ends. Looked up from germline, CDR1 is LNHDA and CDR2 is SQIVND (reference sequence). The CDR3 sequence: CASRTGISPLHF. For the CDR3, the DNA is TGTGCCAGCCGCACAGGGATATCACCCCTCCACTTT. Variable domain in full (rest from reference TRBV19 and TRBJ1-6): DGGITQSPKYLFRKEGQNVTLSCEQNLNHDAMYWYRQDPGQGLRLIYYSQIVNDFQKGDIAEGYSVSREKKESFPLTVTSAQKNPTAFYLCASRTGISPLHFGNGTRLTVT.

V usage is TRBV19 and J usage is TRBJ2-4; no firm D call. The V end was cut by 3 bases, the J end by 0 bases, with 12 bases between. CDR1 and CDR2 (germline): LNHDA, SQIVND (reference sequence). The CDR3 sequence is 16 residues long. CDR3: CASSIETTPAKNIQYF. The CDR3 bases are TGTGCCAGTAGTATTGAGACAACCCCAGCCAAAAACATTCAGTACTTC.

The gene calls are TRBV13 and TRBJ2-3; D possibly corresponds to TRBD2 (5 bases). CDR1 is PRHDT and CDR2 is FYEKMQ in the germline V gene (reference sequence). With 6 bases removed from V and 2 bases from J, the gap between germline ends came to 9 bases. The CDR3 has 13 residues. The CDR3 nucleotides read TGTGCCAGCAGGGACTTACACACAGATACGCAGTATTTT. Its protein product is CASRDLHTDTQYF.

The chain uses TRBV27 and TRBJ1-5, with 8 bases lining up with TRBD1. Losses at the gene ends were 6 bases for V and 9 bases for J; bases not matched to a gene: 10. The CDR3 loop spans 14 amino acids. CDR1 is MNHEY and CDR2 is SMNVEV in the germline V gene (reference sequence). This CDR3 reads CASSRRQGSTPQHF. The DNA for the CDR3 is TGTGCCAGCAGCCGTAGACAGGGGAGTACGCCCCAGCATTTT.

The gene calls are TRBV5-1 and TRBJ1-2; 9 positions match TRBD1. The germline V gene has CDR1 SGHRS and CDR2 YFSETQ. This CDR3 is built from 13 residues. The V segment lost 7 bases and the J segment 6 bases; nucleotides outside the gene matches: 7. The CDR3 reads CASAQGQGHGYTF. CDR3 nucleotides: TGCGCCAGCGCTCAGGGACAGGGCCATGGCTACACCTTC.

The rearrangement links TRBV7-9 to TRBJ1-5, with 7 bases lining up with TRBD1. J was trimmed by 2 bases and V by 5 bases; bases with no gene match: 12. The CDR3 contains 17 residues. Germline V lookup: CDR1 SEHNR, CDR2 FQNEAQ (reference sequence). CDR3 bases: TGTGCCAGCAGCCAAGGGCAGGGGGAGTATGGCAATCAGCCCCAGCATTTT. It translates to CASSQGQGEYGNQPQHF. The whole variable domain, filled in from reference TRBV7-9 and TRBJ1-5, reads DTGVSQNPRHKITKRGQNVTFRCDPISEHNRLYWYRQTLGQGPEFLTYFQNEAQLEKSRLLSDRFSAERPKGSFSTLEIQRTEQGDSAMYLCASSQGQGEYGNQPQHFGDGTRLSIL.

The V and J genes are TRBV25-1 and TRBJ2-7, with a tentative D call TRBD1 (6 bases). This CDR3 is built from 15 residues. V dropped 4 bases and J dropped 0 bases, with 13 bases sitting between them. From germline, CDR1 is MGHDK and CDR2 SYGVNS. CDR3 protein: CASSGRDMSSYEQYF. The CDR3 bases are TGTGCCAGCAGTGGCCGGGACATGAGCTCCTACGAGCAGTACTTC.

V is TRBV28 and J is TRBJ2-7, with 7 positions matching TRBD1. Germline V gene lookup returns CDR1 MDHEN and CDR2 SYDVKM. The CDR3 consists of 16 residues. V shed 7 bases and J 2 bases; nucleotides not matched to a gene: 14. In nucleotides, the CDR3 is TGTGCCAGCAACAACCCCCGGGACAGACAAACCTACGAGCAGTACTTC. Its translation is CASNNPRDRQTYEQYF.

CDR3 region: CASIRGTGGFRETQYF. CDR3 in DNA: TGTGCCAGCATCAGGGGGACAGGGGGGTTTCGGGAGACCCAGTACTTC. The rearrangement joins TRBV25-1 to TRBJ2-5, with TRBD1 identical over 11 bases. CDR3 length: 16 residues. Looked up from germline, CDR1 is MGHDK and CDR2 is SYGVNS. V dropped 7 bases and J dropped 5; count of bases not matched to a gene: 12.

In this sample, this clone turned up once. This rearrangement joins TRBV27 to TRBJ2-2; D might be TRBD2 (5 bases). In germline, CDR1 is MNHEY, CDR2 SMNVEV (reference sequence). This CDR3 is 15 amino acids long. Between the trimmed V and J ends, which lost 3 bases and 6 bases, there was a span of 14 bases. The CDR3 region has the DNA TGTGCCAGCAGTTTGGCTGTGGAGGCTTCCGGGGAGCTGTTTTTT. Protein product: CASSLAVEASGELFF.

V gene TRBV10-3 combines with J gene TRBJ2-7; maybe TRBD1 (6 bases). The CDR3 has 14 residues. V dropped 2 bases and J dropped 7 bases, with 15 bases sitting between them. Germline V CDR1 and CDR2: ENHRY, SYGVKD. The CDR3 protein is CAISEKQGWGEQYF. The CDR3 DNA is TGTGCCATCAGTGAGAAGCAGGGGTGGGGAGAGCAGTACTTC.

The genes are TRBV5-4 and TRBJ1-2; unclear D gene. Germline loops: CDR1 SGHNT, CDR2 YYREEE (reference sequence). The CDR3 consists of 13 residues. V lost 4 bases, J lost 3 bases, and 10 bases lay in between. The CDR3 bases are TGTGCCAGCAGCCAAAACGGGGACTATGGCTACACCTTC. Translation: CASSQNGDYGYTF.

The chain is built from TRBV30 and TRBJ1-2; D gene uncertain. V gave up 4 bases and J gave up 2 bases, with 8 bases separating them. The CDR3 loop spans 12 amino acids. Germline assignment: CDR1 GTSNPN and CDR2 SVGIG (reference sequence). CDR3 protein: CAWNPGNYGYTF. CDR3 nucleotides: TGTGCCTGGAATCCGGGAAACTATGGCTACACCTTC.

The chain combines TRBV7-9 with TRBJ1-1; possible D gene TRBD1, 5 bases. The V and J ends lost 2 bases and 1 base respectively, with 11 bases between them. The CDR3 runs 15 residues. The germline gives CDR1 SEHNR, CDR2 FQNEAQ (reference sequence). The CDR3 DNA is TGTGCCAGCAGCTTAAACGGGGACTCGAACACTGAAGCTTTCTTT. This translates into CASSLNGDSNTEAFF.

V and J are TRBV19 and TRBJ1-2; weak D call: TRBD1 (5 bases). CDR3 size: 13 residues. Trimming cost V 5 bases and J 6 bases, with 13 bases left between them. From germline, CDR1 is LNHDA and CDR2 SQIVND (reference sequence). CDR3 protein: CASSLLGEDGYTF. The CDR3 nucleotides are TGTGCCAGTAGTCTGCTAGGGGAGGATGGCTACACCTTC.

This chain uses TRBV6-1 with TRBJ1-2, with a tentative D call TRBD1 (6 bases). Germline CDR1 reads MNHNS; CDR2 reads SASEGT. V gave up 0 bases and J gave up 4 bases, with 15 bases separating them. The CDR3 runs to 16 residues. The CDR3 loop is CASSEALSRGIYGYTF. CDR3 bases: TGTGCCAGCAGTGAAGCGCTATCCAGGGGAATCTATGGCTACACCTTC.

The chain combines TRBV15 with TRBJ2-7; 10 bases line up with TRBD1. Germline V CDR1 and CDR2: LNHNV, YYDKDF (reference sequence). This CDR3 is built from 16 residues. J lost 5 bases, V lost 2 bases, and 9 bases had no gene match. Written as DNA, the CDR3 is TGTGCCACCAGCAGACGTAGGGGACAGGGGCCCGACGAGCAGTACTTC. It translates to CATSRRRGQGPDEQYF.

The chain combines TRBV19 with TRBJ2-7, with 7 bases that match TRBD2. Germline V CDR1 and CDR2: LNHDA, SQIVND (reference sequence). With V trimmed by 8 bases and J by 5 bases, 12 bases remained unmatched. The CDR3 has 14 residues. DNA of the CDR3: TGTGCCAGTCGGTCCCCCCCGGCGGGGGACGAGCAGTACTTC. Translated, it gives CASRSPPAGDEQYF.

V gene TRBV5-4 combines with J gene TRBJ1-1; 10 bases align to TRBD1. The CDR3 loop spans 15 amino acids. CDR1 SGHNT and CDR2 YYREEE come from the germline V gene (reference sequence). The V and J ends lost 5 bases and 5 bases, in that order; junction bases with no gene match: 9. CDR3 in amino acids: CASRSTGGAGTEAFF. The CDR3 DNA reads as TGTGCCAGCAGATCGACAGGGGGCGCGGGGACTGAAGCTTTCTTT.

The chain joins TRBV12-5 to TRBJ2-3, with a possible D match to TRBD2 (5 bases). CDR3 length: 16 residues. The V gene lost 0 bases and the J gene lost 0 bases, with 10 bases spanning the gap. Germline V gives CDR1 LGHNT, CDR2 FRNRAP. For the CDR3, the DNA is TGTGCTAGTGGTTTGGTATTGCGGGTTAGCACAGATACGCAGTATTTT. Its translation is CASGLVLRVSTDTQYF. The variable domain in full, completed from reference TRBV12-5 and TRBJ2-3, reads DARVTQTPRHKVTEMGQEVTMRCQPILGHNTVFWYRQTMMQGLELLAYFRNRAPLDDSGMPKDRFSAEMPDATLATLKIQPSEPRDSAVYFCASGLVLRVSTDTQYFGPGTRLTVL.